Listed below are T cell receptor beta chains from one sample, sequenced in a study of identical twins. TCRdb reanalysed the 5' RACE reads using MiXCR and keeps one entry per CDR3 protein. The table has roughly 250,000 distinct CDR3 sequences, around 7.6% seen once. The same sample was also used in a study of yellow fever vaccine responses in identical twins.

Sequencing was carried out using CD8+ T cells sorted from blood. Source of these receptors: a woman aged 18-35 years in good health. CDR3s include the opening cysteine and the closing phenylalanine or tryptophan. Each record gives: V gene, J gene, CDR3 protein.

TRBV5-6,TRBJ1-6,CASSSPIMGVESPLHF
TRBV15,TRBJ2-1,CATSRVRQGNNEQFF
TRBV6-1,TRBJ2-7,CATARTASSYEQYF
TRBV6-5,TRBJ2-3,CASSYGGGAGDTQYF
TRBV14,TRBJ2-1,CASSSLAGGKNEQFF
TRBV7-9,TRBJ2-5,CASSFRTEETQYF
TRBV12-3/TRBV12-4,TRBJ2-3,CASSPGGSSTDTQYF
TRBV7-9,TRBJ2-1,CASSPRVDEQFF
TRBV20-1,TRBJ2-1,CSATSGTSAKSSYNEQFF
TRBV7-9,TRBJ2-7,CASLSVGEQYF
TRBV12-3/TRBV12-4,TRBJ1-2,CASSLGTDYYGYTF
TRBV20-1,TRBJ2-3,CSARGPGTGASTDTQYF
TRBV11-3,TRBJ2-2,CASSLLYRETGELFF
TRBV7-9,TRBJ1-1,CASSLQGATEAFF
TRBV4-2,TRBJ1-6,CASSQDWDRVSYNSPLHF
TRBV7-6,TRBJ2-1,CASSLRDRGTNEQFF
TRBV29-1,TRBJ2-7,CSVEEGQTYEQYF
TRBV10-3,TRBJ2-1,CAISEQSQGHEQFF
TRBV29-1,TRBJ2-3,CSVEDPLAGAAHVAGTQYF
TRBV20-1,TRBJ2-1,CSARKLAASYNEQFF
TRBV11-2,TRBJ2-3,CASSLDTGDTQYF
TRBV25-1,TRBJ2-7,CASSDGGYEQYF
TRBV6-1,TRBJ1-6,CASSGEGQGKRSYNSPLHF
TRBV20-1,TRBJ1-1,CSAPTQMNTEAFF
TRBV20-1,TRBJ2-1,CSASGISYNEQFF
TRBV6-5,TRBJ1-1,CASSYSRTGSSHTEAFF
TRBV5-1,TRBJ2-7,CASQGSSYEQYF
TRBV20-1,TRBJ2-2,CSARSGQENTGELFF
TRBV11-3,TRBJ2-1,CASSSGTANEQFF
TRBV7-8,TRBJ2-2,CASTPGAGTGELFF
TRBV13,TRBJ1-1,CASSFLRNTEAFF
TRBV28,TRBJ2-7,CASSFADRAPLGEQYF
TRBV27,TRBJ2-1,CASSESSAYNEQFF
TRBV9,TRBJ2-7,CASSTGDRPYEQYF
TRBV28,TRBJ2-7,CASFPAETSPDGRKYEQYF
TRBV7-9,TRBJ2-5,CASSLVSEETQYF
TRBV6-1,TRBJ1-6,CASTELVEGSPPLHF
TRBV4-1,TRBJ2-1,CASSQERTGGVDEQFF
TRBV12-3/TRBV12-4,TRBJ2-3,CASSLKPTDTQYF
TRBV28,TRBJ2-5,CASSLGQIQETQYF
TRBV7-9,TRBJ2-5,CASSLSAGETQYF
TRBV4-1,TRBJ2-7,CASSQETTGAAYEQYF
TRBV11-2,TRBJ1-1,CASSRTGLGSMNTEAFF
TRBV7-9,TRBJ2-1,CASSPYPSGGFPNEQFF
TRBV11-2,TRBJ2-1,CASSPRTSGSNEQFF
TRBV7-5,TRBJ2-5,CISVSEAATSGGETQYF
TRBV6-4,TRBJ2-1,CASSVAGGPSEQFF
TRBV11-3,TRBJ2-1,CASSLGGPYNEQFF
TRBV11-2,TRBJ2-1,CASHSGGQRQFF
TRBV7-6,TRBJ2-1,CASSLAGELNEQFF
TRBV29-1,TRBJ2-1,CSGDGTSTNYNEQFF
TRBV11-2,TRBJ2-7,CASSTSAGSYEQYF